The rows below give T cell receptor beta chains drawn from one sample of a study of tumor-infiltrating lymphocytes in primary liver carcinoma. TCRdb processed the multiplex PCR reads anew with MiXCR; each CDR3 protein has one entry. This sample has some 180,000 distinct CDR3 sequences, with around four fifths found just once. The sequencing input was tumor tissue from primary liver carcinoma. All receptors come from a middle-aged man with primary liver carcinoma and hepatitis B virus infection. The CDR3 runs from the conserved cysteine through the conserved F or W. The D gene is left open where the match is weak. The size entry is marked missing in some rows and otherwise reads once, few, many or a size class.

V gene	D gene	J gene	clone size	CDR3 protein	CDR3 DNA
TRBV6-2/TRBV6-3	NA	TRBJ2-7	NA	CASSPDPINWRF	TGTGCCAGCAGCCCTGATCCCATAAACTGGCGCTTC
TRBV9	NA	TRBJ2-3	NA	CASRFRTVGLTDTQYF	TGTGCCAGCAGGTTCCGGACAGTGGGCCTCACAGATACGCAGTATTTT
TRBV11-2	TRBD1	TRBJ2-7	NA	CASIPGGYEWYF	TGTGCCAGCATTCCAGGGGGCTACGAGTGGTACTTC
TRBV12-3/TRBV12-4	NA	TRBJ1-3	NA	CVSITTNTIYF	TGTGTCAGCATTACTACAAACACCATATATTTT
TRBV11-2	NA	TRBJ2-7	NA	CASSSLGGASLEEYF	TGTGCCAGCAGCTCGTTAGGGGGAGCGAGCCTCGAGGAGTACTTC
TRBV29-1	TRBD1	TRBJ2-5	NA	CSVEGFDRAKTQYF	TGCAGCGTAGAAGGGTTCGACAGGGCCAAGACCCAGTACTTC
TRBV29-1	TRBD2	TRBJ2-2	NA	CRVGTSAANIGELFF	TGCAGAGTTGGGACTAGCGCGGCGAACATCGGGGAACTGTTTTTT
TRBV10-3	TRBD1	TRBJ2-3	once	CAILSSGGGDQPQYF	TGTGCCATCCTAAGTTCAGGGGGCGGAGATCAGCCACAGTATTTT
TRBV6-1	NA	TRBJ2-6	NA	CATRPGKQRETLSGTNVLAF	TGTGCCACCCGCCCCGGAAAACAGCGAGAAACCCTCTCTGGGACCAACGTCCTGGCTTTC
TRBV6-1	TRBD2	TRBJ2-2	many	CASREGLAGGLGTGELFF	TGTGCCAGCAGGGAGGGACTAGCGGGAGGGCTCGGCACCGGGGAGCTGTTTTTT
TRBV29-1	TRBD2	TRBJ2-5	many	CSAYTTPGLAGETQYF	TGCAGCGCCTACACGACTCCGGGACTAGCGGGAGAGACCCAGTACTTC
TRBV29-1	TRBD2	TRBJ2-3	NA	CSVPTAGSQGLSTTQYF	TGCAGCGTCCCGACAGCGGGATCCCAAGGGTTGTCGACTACGCAGTATTTT
TRBV14	TRBD2	TRBJ2-1	NA	CTSGAVAGWVNNKQFF	TGTACCAGCGGTGCCGTAGCGGGATGGGTAAACAATAAGCAGTTCTTC
TRBV5-5	NA	TRBJ2-3	NA	CASSIPTRASTDTQYF	TGTGCCAGTAGCATCCCCACTAGAGCCAGCACAGATACGCAGTATTTT
TRBV5-6	TRBD2	TRBJ2-7	NA	CASSNIWREDSYEQYF	TGTGCCAGCAGCAATATTTGGCGGGAGGACTCCTACGAGCAGTACTTC
TRBV4-2	TRBD2	TRBJ2-1	NA	CASSQAGASGRYNDQFF	TGTGCCAGCAGCCAAGCAGGGGCTAGCGGGAGGTACAATGACCAATTCTTC
TRBV4-2	TRBD1	TRBJ2-1	NA	CANSNAGGQGNNEQFF	TGTGCTAACAGCAACGCCGGGGGACAGGGGAACAATGAGCAGTTCTTC
TRBV6-5	NA	TRBJ1-6	NA	CASSSVDKGSYNSPLHF	TGTGCCAGCAGTTCCGTGGACAAGGGTTCCTATAATTCACCCCTACACTTT
TRBV29-1	TRBD1	TRBJ1-1	NA	CSIAGGWGTKTEAFF	TGCAGCATTGCAGGGGGCTGGGGGACGAAGACTGAAGCTTTCTTT
TRBV11-1	TRBD2	TRBJ2-1	NA	CASNLYRPAGGSYNEQFF	TGTGCCAGCAACTTATACCGCCCAGCGGGAGGGTCCTATAATGAGCAGTTCTTC